This TCR beta chain was captured by sequencing in a study of cytomegalovirus exposure and HLA in healthy donors. The CDR3 covers 17 residues. Germline loops: CDR1 SGHRS, CDR2 YFSETQ. The protocol was immunoSEQ multiplex PCR, while the TCRdb copy is restricted to in-frame clones and leaves out a portion. The sample lists 200,000 to 250,000 clones, roughly 80% occurring once. In the case of this clone: At one boundary the junction diverges from the germline segment, which might be a read error.

The sample comprised PBMCs. V gene TRBV5-1 combines with J gene TRBJ2-6; D may be TRBD1 or TRBD2 (6 bases each). The clonotype was recovered from a woman aged 18-35 years in good health and CMV-seronegative. CDR3 nucleotides: TGCGCCCGCAGCTTGGAGGGGGGCGGGCCTGGGGCCAACGTCCTGACTTTC. Amino acids: CARSLEGGGPGANVLTF.